This T cell receptor beta chain emerged from a study of cytomegalovirus exposure and HLA in healthy donors. Points from the study as a whole: Analyzed later, association rates of TCRs varied across HLA loci, with DRB1 most and HLA-C fewest. Trimming of TCR beta V- and J-genes showed a link, identified in a later analysis, to a missense DCLRE1C variant. In a later analysis, specific HLA alleles were associated with 15,000 or so TCR beta sequences at a 0.05 false discovery rate.

For this clone: Its matching antigen is unknown.

The PCR used 60 Vbeta and 13 Jbeta primers. TCRdb's copy holds only in-frame clones and misses some; the assay was immunoSEQ multiplex PCR. In the table there are about 150,000 clones, roughly 77% of which are singletons. All donors participated as healthy donors of bone marrow. Germline CDR1 is MGHRA and CDR2 is YSYEKL. The junction had 3 bases not matched to a gene; V was cut back by 4 bases and J by 1 base. CDR3 length: 14 residues. The rearrangement links TRBV4-1 to TRBJ2-5, with TRBD1 identical over 7 bases. What was sequenced was PBMCs. This receptor was identified in a human donor in good health. DNA for the CDR3: TGCGCCAGCAGCCCGGGACAGATCCAAGAGACCCAGTACTTC. Its protein is CASSPGQIQETQYF.